This T cell receptor (beta chain) originates from a study of CD8 T cells in Susac syndrome. Reverse transcription of roughly 0.5 to 1 ug RNA was performed with random hexamers. The CDR3 of TCR beta was amplified by immunoSEQ multiplex PCR across 54 Vbeta and 13 Jbeta. TCRdb passed the immunoSEQ multiplex PCR reads through MiXCR, listing each CDR3 protein once. The repertoire consists of about 150,000 distinct CDR3 sequences, with 90% to 95% occurring once and the leading ten covering approximately 0.17%. CD8+ and CD4+ blood T cells underwent TCR beta sequencing. Germline CDR1 reads SQVTM; CDR2 reads ANQGSEA. V was trimmed by 0 bases and J by 5 bases, leaving 10 bases between them. This CDR3 is built from 13 residues.

The sequence was obtained from a human donor with Susac syndrome. The sample consisted of CD4+ T cells from PBMCs. The J gene is TRBJ2-5, the V gene TRBV29-1; D is perhaps TRBD2 (5 bases). The CDR3 DNA follows: TGCAGCGTTGAAGAACGCCTAGCTGAGACCCAGTACTTC. The encoded protein is CSVEERLAETQYF.